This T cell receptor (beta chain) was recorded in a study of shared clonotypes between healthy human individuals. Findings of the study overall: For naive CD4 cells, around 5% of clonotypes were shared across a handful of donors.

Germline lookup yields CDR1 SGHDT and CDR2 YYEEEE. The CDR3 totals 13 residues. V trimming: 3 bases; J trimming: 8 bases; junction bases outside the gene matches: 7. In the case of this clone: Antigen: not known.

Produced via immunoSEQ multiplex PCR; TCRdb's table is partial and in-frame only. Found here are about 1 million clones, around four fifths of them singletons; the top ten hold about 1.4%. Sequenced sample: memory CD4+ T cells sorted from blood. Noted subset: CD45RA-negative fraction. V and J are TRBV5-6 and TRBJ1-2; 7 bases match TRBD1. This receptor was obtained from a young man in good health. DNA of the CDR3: TGTGCCAGCAGCTGGGGACAGACGGGGGGCTACACCTTC. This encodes CASSWGQTGGYTF.